The rows below give T cell receptor beta chains drawn from one sample of a study of long-term antiretroviral therapy in people with HIV. Assay: immunoSEQ multiplex PCR; the TCRdb copy retains only in-frame clones and omits some. The repertoire holds about 24,000 clones, with approximately 80% as singletons. The sample here was unsorted PBMCs, taken 4.4 years after starting antiretroviral therapy. Receptors originate from a young man with HIV. Each CDR3 is given with its conserved first and last residue. The D gene is left open where the match is weak. Not all rows give a size; the values are once, few, many and, for expanded clones, a class.

J | size | D | V | CDR3 | DNA
TRBJ1-1 | - | - | TRBV27 | CASRRGGTEAFF | TGTGCCAGCCGAAGGGGGGGCACTGAAGCTTTCTTT
TRBJ2-3 | - | - | TRBV5-1 | CASSLGGVTDTQYF | TGCGCCAGCAGCTTGGGAGGGGTTACAGATACGCAGTATTTT
TRBJ2-2 | - | - | TRBV6-6 | CASRTTRTANTGELFF | TGTGCCAGCAGGACTACCCGGACAGCGAACACCGGGGAGCTGTTTTTT
TRBJ2-3 | - | - | TRBV7-3 | CASSPGPGDTDTQYF | TGTGCCAGCAGCCCAGGGCCAGGGGACACAGATACGCAGTATTTT
TRBJ2-7 | - | - | TRBV7-9 | CASSSPRYEQYF | TGTGCCAGCAGCTCCCCCCGCTACGAGCAGTACTTC
TRBJ1-1 | - | TRBD1 | TRBV14 | CASSPLPGTDTEAFF | TGTGCCAGCAGCCCTTTACCCGGGACAGACACTGAAGCTTTCTTT
TRBJ1-2 | - | - | TRBV27 | CASSLSYQSGVGGNYGYTF | TGTGCCAGCAGTCTCTCCTACCAAAGTGGTGTAGGAGGGAACTATGGCTACACCTTC
TRBJ1-2 | once | - | TRBV6-1 | CAMSWGMNYGYTF | TGTGCCATGTCGTGGGGTATGAACTATGGCTACACCTTC
TRBJ2-7 | - | TRBD2 | TRBV28 | CASSTSGSFYEQYF | TGTGCCAGCAGTACTAGCGGGAGTTTCTACGAGCAGTACTTC
TRBJ1-2 | - | - | TRBV25-1 | CASSYPDGYTF | TGTGCCAGCAGTTATCCGGATGGCTACACCTTC
TRBJ1-1 | - | - | TRBV6-5 | CASGPNTEAFF | TGTGCCAGCGGCCCGAACACTGAAGCTTTCTTT
TRBJ2-2 | - | - | TRBV19 | CASSIRRASNTGELFF | TGTGCCAGTAGTATAAGGAGGGCAAGTAACACCGGGGAGCTGTTTTTT
TRBJ1-1 | - | - | TRBV6-6 | CASSSPGARDTEAFF | TGTGCCAGCAGTTCTCCCGGGGCGAGGGACACTGAAGCTTTCTTT
TRBJ1-5 | - | - | TRBV28 | CASSTYRVGNQPQHF | TGTGCCAGCAGTACATACAGGGTAGGCAATCAGCCCCAGCATTTT
TRBJ2-7 | few | - | TRBV14 | CASSQDDSPLEQYF | TGTGCCAGCAGCCAAGATGACAGCCCCCTGGAGCAGTACTTC
TRBJ2-2 | - | - | TRBV5-5 | CASSSWTENTGELFF | TGTGCCAGCAGCTCCTGGACAGAGAACACCGGGGAGCTGTTTTTT
TRBJ2-7 | - | - | TRBV14 | CASSQRTQTYEQYF | TGTGCCAGCAGCCAACGGACGCAAACCTACGAGCAGTACTTC
TRBJ2-3 | - | TRBD1 | TRBV5-1 | CASSLGDRIVGDTQYF | TGCGCCAGCAGCTTGGGGGACAGGATAGTAGGAGATACGCAGTATTTT
TRBJ1-6 | - | - | TRBV5-8 | CASSLDRVGSPLHF | TGTGCCAGCAGCTTGGACAGGGTCGGATCACCCCTCCACTTT
TRBJ2-5 | - | TRBD2 | TRBV2 | CASSPGLAGKSETQYF | TGTGCCAGCAGTCCCGGACTAGCGGGAAAGTCGGAGACCCAGTACTTC
TRBJ1-4 | - | - | TRBV9 | CASSVESVAGEKLFF | TGTGCCAGCAGCGTAGAGTCGGTTGCTGGTGAAAAACTGTTTTTT
TRBJ1-1 | - | - | TRBV10-3 | CAISWGPKTEAFF | TGTGCCATTAGCTGGGGACCGAAGACTGAAGCTTTCTTT
TRBJ2-7 | - | TRBD2 | TRBV4-1 | CASSRVGGGAYEQYF | TGCGCCAGCAGCCGTGTTGGCGGGGGGGCCTACGAGCAGTACTTC
TRBJ1-4 | - | - | TRBV27 | CASRRGGTLEKLFF | TGTGCCAGCAGACGGGGTGGGACACTCGAAAAACTGTTTTTT
TRBJ1-2 | - | - | TRBV5-5 | CASSRGLTNYGYTF | TGTGCCAGCAGCCGGGGCCTTACTAACTATGGCTACACCTTC
TRBJ2-1 | - | TRBD2 | TRBV7-8 | CASRGFSGGDYNEQFF | TGTGCCAGCAGAGGATTTAGCGGGGGGGATTACAATGAGCAGTTCTTC
TRBJ2-7 | - | - | TRBV6-6 | CASRDLVYEQYF | TGTGCCAGCAGAGACCTTGTCTACGAGCAGTACTTC